This T cell receptor (beta chain) was observed in a study of blood T cell repertoires in COVID-19. At the level of the study: COVID-19 samples collected from the United States, Italy and Spain covered acute and convalescent phases. Sources were T cells, B-cell-depleted T cells, or PBMCs; the material itself was cDNA or gDNA.

Germline-derived CDR1 and CDR2 are MNHNY and SVGAGI (reference sequence). V was pared by 0 bases and J by 2 bases, with 4 bases of the junction left unmatched. CDR3 length: 15 amino acids. Methods used by the authors: The authors estimated nucleated cell counts from reference gene primer amplification. The data were produced by immunoSEQ multiplex PCR, yet TCRdb's version contains in-frame clones alone and is incomplete. The DNA gave D and trimming, while V, J and clone size come from that table. The profile shows roughly 250,000 clones, around 90% of them singletons. Sequencing was carried out using peripheral blood. This TCR came from a man in his thirties or forties with COVID-19, enrolled during active disease. The gene calls are TRBV6-6 and TRBJ2-7; 7 positions match TRBD2. The CDR3 protein is CASSYSRGGTYEQYF. CDR3 sequence (DNA): TGTGCCAGCAGTTACTCCCGCGGGGGAACCTACGAGCAGTACTTC.